This T cell receptor (beta chain) originates from a study of T cell repertoires in cytomegalovirus infection. Germline assignment: CDR1 ENHRY and CDR2 SYGVKD. Germline trimming cut 11 bases from V and 3 bases from J; bases unmatched to any gene: 7. The CDR3 length is 14 residues. TCRdb called the reads again in MiXCR, with one record for every CDR3 protein. Of about 830,000 distinct CDR3 sequences listed, about 33% are singletons. This clonotype appeared once. No antigen is known for it. Study findings and constraints: In two of eight donors, the top clonotype was HLA-C-restricted CMV-specific.

The sequence derives from a human donor in good health (CMV status not recorded). Some clones in this sample may be carry-over from other donors' samples. The material was cultured CD8+ T cells from PBMCs, obtained from culture after CMV antigen stimulation. V and J are TRBV10-3 and TRBJ1-4; the match to TRBD1 covers 9 bases. The CDR3 coding sequence is TGTGCCTCCCGGGACAGGGTTCCTAATGAAAAACTGTTTTTT. Its translation is CASRDRVPNEKLFF.